This TCR beta chain stems from a study of monozygotic twins with inflammatory bowel disease. Overall study findings and caveats: The data did not back a single strong IBD-associated clonotype or signal. Among IBD patients, TCRbeta diversity (inverse Simpson) was lower than in healthy co-twins.

Per-sample cDNA came from eight separate reactions. TCRdb derives one entry per CDR3 protein from the 5' RACE reads, leaving out DNA. The sample table includes hundreds of thousands of distinct CDR3 sequences. The template was total RNA from whole blood, with no T cell sorting. This CDR3 is built from 15 residues. Concerning this clonotype: Antigen specificity is unknown.

The source of this sequence is a human donor with ulcerative colitis or Crohn's disease, or a healthy co-twin of an affected twin (not recorded which). Sequencing input: blood. This chain joins TRBV12-3 or TRBV12-4 and TRBJ2-1; TCRdb selects TRBD2, and the lack of DNA leaves this call unchecked. This chain's CDR3 is CASSLSSGVYNEQFF.